This TCR beta chain was obtained from a study of control samples from healthy donors and cancer patients. Germline V lookup: CDR1 SGDLS, CDR2 YYNGEE. The CDR3 has 17 residues. V was shortened by 0 bases and J by 1 base, with 14 bases between the two germline ends. The method was immunoSEQ multiplex PCR; TCRdb's version includes in-frame clones alone and lacks a portion of them. The sample lists roughly 45,000 clones, 85% to 95% occurring once. The receptor was isolated from a man aged 30 to 39 with colorectal cancer. The V gene is TRBV9, the J gene TRBJ1-3; a possible D gene is TRBD1 (6 bases). Sequencing was carried out using PBMCs. The CDR3 bases are TGTGCCAGCAGCGTAGGATACCAGGGGAATTCTGGAAACACCATATATTTT. Amino acid sequence: CASSVGYQGNSGNTIYF.